A single sample is the source of the 4 T cell receptor beta chains below, sequenced in a study of blood T cell repertoires in COVID-19. Clones were sequenced by immunoSEQ multiplex PCR, and TCRdb holds only the in-frame ones, with some missing. The sample yields approximately 250,000 clones, around four fifths seen once. The sample was PBMCs or T cells enriched from blood (not recorded which). Receptor source: a man aged 25-45 years with acute COVID-19.

V and J are TRBV7-8 and TRBJ2-5; 8 bases agree with TRBD1. The germline V gene has CDR1 SGHVS and CDR2 FQNEAQ. The V segment lost 4 bases and the J segment 4 bases; nucleotides outside the gene matches: 8. CDR3 length: 15 residues. The CDR3 DNA reads as TGTGCCAGCAGCTACCGGACAGGGTGGTCAGAGACCCAGTACTTC. Protein product: CASSYRTGWSETQYF.

The table lists this clone with a few counts. This rearrangement joins TRBV3-1 (or the pseudogene TRBV3-2) to TRBJ1-2; D is undetermined. The CDR3 is made up of 15 amino acids. Per germline, CDR1 LGHDT and CDR2 YNNKEL (reference sequence). The germline V and J ends were trimmed by 3 bases and 6 bases, with 17 bases remaining between them. This CDR3 reads CASSHPGLRVDGYTF. CDR3 DNA: TGTGCCAGCAGCCACCCGGGGTTGAGGGTTGATGGCTACACCTTC.

The gene calls are TRBV19 and TRBJ1-1; 8 bases fit TRBD1. Germline V gene data show CDR1 as LNHDA and CDR2 as SQIVND (reference sequence). Trimming removed 6 bases from V and 4 bases from J; junction bases left unmatched: 7. CDR3 length equals 14 residues. CDR3 amino acids: CASSRTGYLTEAFF. The DNA of the CDR3 is TGTGCCAGTAGCCGGACAGGGTATCTCACTGAAGCTTTCTTT.

This rearrangement joins TRBV4-3 to TRBJ2-2; 8 bases are shared with TRBD1. Losses at the gene ends were 1 base for V and 7 bases for J; bases not matched to a gene: 5. Looked up from germline, CDR1 is LGHNA and CDR2 is YSLEER. CDR3 length: 15 amino acids. The CDR3 protein is CASSQGLDRDGELFF. CDR3 nucleotides: TGCGCCAGCAGCCAAGGGTTGGACAGGGACGGGGAGCTGTTTTTT.